The present T cell receptor (beta chain) was sequenced within a study of blood T cell repertoires in COVID-19. Using immunoSEQ multiplex PCR, the repertoire was profiled, and TCRdb retains in-frame clones only, with some absent. The top ten clones hold 7.1% of a sample with about 360,000 clones, 86% of them seen once. The sequenced sample was peripheral blood. The receptor's source is a woman aged 55-70 years with COVID-19, enrolled during active disease.

The CDR3 reads CASSLTGAGNTIYF. DNA for the CDR3: TGTGCCAGCAGCCTTACAGGGGCTGGAAACACCATATATTTT. The chain has TRBV2 and TRBJ1-3, with 7 bases identical to TRBD1. The CDR3 spans 14 residues. The germline CDR1 and CDR2 sequences are SNHLY and FYNNEI. V was pared by 6 bases and J by 2 bases, with 4 bases of the junction left unmatched.